The 10 T cell receptor beta chains in this list originate from one sample, sequenced in a study of shared clonotypes between healthy human individuals. Profiling relied on immunoSEQ multiplex PCR, and the TCRdb table lists in-frame clones only, not all of them. This table holds a few million clones, more than 80% found once. The sample was naive CD4+ T cells from PBMCs. The subset is: CD45RA+ positively selected. Receptors originate from a man aged 18 to 29 in good health. Some clones in this sample may be carry-over from other donors' samples.

This clone was detected only once. This sequence joins TRBV5-1 and TRBJ2-2, with a possible D match to TRBD1 (7 bases). V shed 1 base and J shed 8 bases, with 15 bases lying between them. The CDR3 has 15 residues. Germline-derived CDR1 and CDR2 are SGHRS and YFSETQ. In nucleotides, the CDR3 is TGCGCCAGCAGCTTGCGGCCAGGGGGACTGGGGGAGCTGTTTTTT. As protein: CASSLRPGGLGELFF.

A remark on this clone: The identical CDR3 is also encoded by other nucleotide sequences in the sample. The V call is TRBV7-8, the J call TRBJ1-5; D call uncertain. V dropped 3 bases and J dropped 0 bases, with 6 bases sitting between them. Germline lookup yields CDR1 SGHVS and CDR2 FQNEAQ. The CDR3 has 14 residues. The CDR3 coding sequence is TGTGCCAGCAGCTTGGAAAATAGCAATCAGCCCCAGCATTTT. It translates to CASSLENSNQPQHF.

The V call is TRBV6-5, the J call TRBJ2-1, with 12 bases fitting TRBD2. CDR3 size: 15 residues. J was trimmed by 8 bases and V by 5 bases; bases with no gene match: 7. Germline loops: CDR1 MNHEY, CDR2 SVGAGI. The CDR3 region has the DNA TGTGCCAGCAGTACCCGGACTAGCGGGATCGATGAGCAGTTCTTC. It specifies CASSTRTSGIDEQFF.

CDR3 DNA: TGTGCCAGCAGCCTCCGGGGTCCGAGCGACGAGCAGTACTTC. Residues: CASSLRGPSDEQYF. The rearrangement uses TRBV7-9 and TRBJ2-7; D perhaps matches TRBD2 (5 bases). Deletions cut 5 bases from V and 5 bases from J, with 16 bases between. Germline V gene lookup returns CDR1 SEHNR and CDR2 FQNEAQ (reference sequence). The CDR3 loop spans 14 amino acids.

This chain uses TRBV28 with TRBJ1-4; D is uncertain. V dropped 4 bases and J dropped 6 bases, with 12 bases sitting between them. CDR1 and CDR2 from the germline V gene are MDHEN and SYDVKM. The CDR3 spans 14 residues. CDR3 sequence (DNA): TGTGCCAGCAGTTCATCAGGACCCGATGAAAAACTGTTTTTT. Translation: CASSSSGPDEKLFF.

Only one count was recorded for this clone. V and J are TRBV11-1 and TRBJ2-1; tentative D call: TRBD1 (5 bases). Trimming pared 5 bases from V and 7 bases from J, leaving 24 bases between. Germline values: CDR1 SGHAT, CDR2 FQDESV (reference sequence). The CDR3 loop spans 17 amino acids. CDR3 sequence: CASSLNLRQGIENEQFF. CDR3 DNA sequence: TGTGCCAGCAGCCTAAACCTGAGGCAGGGTATAGAAAATGAGCAGTTCTTC. The full variable domain, in which reference TRBV11-1 and TRBJ2-1 provide the parts outside the CDR3, is EAEVAQSPRYKITEKSQAVAFWCDPISGHATLYWYRQILGQGPELLVQFQDESVVDDSQLPKDRFSAERLKGVDSTLKIQPAELGDSAMYLCASSLNLRQGIENEQFFGPGTRLTVL.

The genes are TRBV27 and TRBJ2-7, with D possibly TRBD2 on 7 matching bases. Trimming removed 1 base at V and 2 bases at J, with 9 bases between. This CDR3 is 14 amino acids long. Germline V gene data show CDR1 as MNHEY and CDR2 as SMNVEV (reference sequence). The CDR3 DNA reads TGTGCCAGCAGTTTATGGGGGGGCACCTACGAGCAGTACTTC. Translated, it gives CASSLWGGTYEQYF.

This clone is a singleton in its sample. The V call is TRBV7-3, the J call TRBJ2-7, with 9 nucleotides matching TRBD2. From germline, CDR1 is SGHTA and CDR2 FQGTGA. The CDR3 has 14 amino acids. The V segment lost 1 base and the J segment 6 bases; nucleotides outside the gene matches: 4. CDR3 sequence reads: CASSLIAGAREQYF. DNA for the CDR3: TGTGCCAGCAGCTTAATAGCGGGAGCCCGCGAGCAGTACTTC.

The rearrangement joins TRBV11-2 to TRBJ2-1; no firm D call. The CDR3 length is 14 residues. With 4 bases removed from V and 3 bases from J, the gap between germline ends came to 10 bases. Germline V lookup: CDR1 SGHAT, CDR2 FQNNGV. The DNA of the CDR3 is TGTGCCAGCAGCTCCGACCCATACTACAATGAGCAGTTCTTC. Translated, it gives CASSSDPYYNEQFF.

V and J are TRBV10-3 and TRBJ2-7, with a tentative D call TRBD2 (5 bases). CDR3 size: 14 residues. CDR1 is ENHRY, CDR2 SYGVKD, per germline. The germline V and J ends were trimmed by 6 bases and 1 base, with 13 bases remaining between them. The CDR3 DNA sequence: TGTGCCATCAGCCCCCCGGGCGGGTCCTACGAGCAGTACTTC. Protein product: CAISPPGGSYEQYF.